The 6 T cell receptor beta chains presented below share a single source sample, sequenced in a study of T-cell reconstitution after alpha-beta-depleted transplantation in children. Preparation of the TCRbeta library was carried out with unique molecular identifiers. TCRdb re-called the PCR reads through MiXCR, storing one row per CDR3 protein. The sample includes about a million distinct CDR3 sequences, roughly 29% of them seen just once. The starting material was PBMCs, mostly from graft donor cells, obtained 360 days after TCRalphabeta/CD19-depleted stem cell transplant. Every receptor here comes from a boy in the first two years of life who had a stem cell transplant for SCID, so the T cells may come from the graft donor.

CDR3 amino acids: CSVEGQRSSYNEQFF. The CDR3 bases are TGCAGCGTAGAGGGACAGCGCAGCTCCTACAATGAGCAGTTCTTC. The J gene is TRBJ2-1, the V gene TRBV29-1, with 7 nucleotides matching TRBD1. The CDR3 has 15 amino acids. The V and J ends lost 6 bases and 0 bases, in that order; junction bases with no gene match: 8. Germline CDR1 reads SQVTM; CDR2 reads ANQGSEA.

V and J are TRBV4-3 and TRBJ1-5, with D uncertain. Trimming left V 0 bases short and J 0 bases short, with 9 bases between. Germline V gene data show CDR1 as LGHNA and CDR2 as YSLEER. The CDR3 sequence is 16 residues long. The CDR3 here is CASSQDSGFSNQPQHF. CDR3 nucleotides: TGCGCCAGCAGCCAAGATTCCGGTTTTAGCAATCAGCCCCAGCATTTT.

This rearrangement joins TRBV4-1 to TRBJ1-3; unclear D gene. CDR3 length equals 13 residues. Germline-derived CDR1 and CDR2 are MGHRA and YSYEKL. Trimming shortened V by 1 base and J by 4 bases, and 5 bases separated the two germline ends. The chain's CDR3 is CASSQVEGNTIYF. The CDR3 nucleotides read TGCGCCAGCAGCCAAGTTGAGGGAAACACCATATATTTT.

This clonotype has just a few counts. J is TRBJ2-3 and V is TRBV20-1, with D perhaps matching TRBD1 or TRBD2 (5 bases each). Germline V lookup: CDR1 DFQATT, CDR2 SNEGSKA (reference sequence). The CDR3 extends over 13 amino acids. V was pared by 6 bases and J by 1 base, with 11 bases between. DNA for the CDR3: TGCAGTGCGGACGGGGACCGCACAGATACGCAGTATTTT. This codes for CSADGDRTDTQYF.

This chain connects TRBV5-1 to TRBJ2-1; 10 nucleotides align to TRBD2. This CDR3 contains 15 residues. V lost 7 bases, J lost 6 bases, and 10 bases stayed unmatched. Germline values: CDR1 SGHRS, CDR2 YFSETQ. The CDR3 is CASGFGTSVFNEQFF. The CDR3, as DNA: TGCGCCAGCGGTTTTGGGACTAGCGTCTTCAATGAGCAGTTCTTC.

The chain employs TRBV10-3 and TRBJ2-7; 12 nucleotides line up with TRBD1. The germline V gene has CDR1 ENHRY and CDR2 SYGVKD. CDR3 length: 13 amino acids. J gave up 6 bases and V 9 bases, and 6 bases lay outside the gene matches. The chain's CDR3 is CAIAGTGGAEQYF. In DNA, the CDR3 is TGTGCCATTGCCGGGACAGGGGGCGCCGAGCAGTACTTC.